Sequencing of this T cell receptor beta chain was carried out in a study of T cells in women clearing cervical HPV infection. Study summary: Controls were women whose single incident HPV16 infection cleared within 12 months without precancer or cancer. Case blood was drawn when the lesion was first found; control blood after infection became undetectable.

General study results and limits: CIN3+ cases had significantly higher TCR repertoire richness than controls, but evenness did not differ.

TCR beta CDR3 amplified by multiplex PCR from approximately 1,200 ng genomic DNA. Only in-frame clones appear in the TCRdb table, and some are missing; sequencing was by immunoSEQ multiplex PCR. Its clone listing holds under 35,000 clones. Note on this clone: Its antigen is unidentified. The CDR3 is cut off 3 residues early in the read; its end comes from the germline J gene.

The germline CDR1 and CDR2 sequences are MGHRA and YSYEKL. The CDR3 contains 17 residues. J was trimmed by 0 bases and V by 8 bases; bases with no gene match: 11. The sequence was obtained from a woman between 18 and 75 years old with a cervical HPV16 infection that either progressed to CIN3+ or cleared (not recorded which). Specimen: blood buffy coat. The rearrangement joins TRBV4-1 to TRBJ2-4; the match to TRBD1 covers 9 bases. This chain's CDR3 is CASGGTGLSIAKNIQYF. Incomplete CDR3 DNA: TGCGCCAGCGGAGGGACAGGGCTTTCGATAGCCAAAAACATT.